A selection of T cell receptor beta chains follows, all from one sample in a study of metastatic and nonmetastatic thyroid tumors. TCRdb re-analyzed the PCR reads through MiXCR. Among almost 70,000 clones listed, 12% to 15% were seen once. Sequenced input: blood. The receptors were sampled from a male donor with papillary thyroid cancer or a benign thyroid nodule (not recorded which). Some clones in this sample may be carry-over from other donors' samples. Each CDR3 is given with its conserved first and last residue. D genes are given only for firm matches. Clone size is stated in some rows and not others, as once, few, many or a class when expanded.

>TRBD2|TRBV19|many|TRBJ2-7
TGTGCCAGTAGTGGGACTAGCGGGAGGGCCCTCGGCGAGCAGTACTTC
CASSGTSGRALGEQYF
>NA|TRBV12-3/TRBV12-4|many|TRBJ1-1
TGTGCCAGCAGTCTAGATGGGGGAGCTGAAGCTTTCTTT
CASSLDGGAEAFF
>TRBD1|TRBV6-2/TRBV6-3|NA|TRBJ2-7
TGTGCCAGCAGTTCCTCTGGGCAGGGGGAAAACGAGCAGTACTTC
CASSSSGQGENEQYF
>NA|TRBV5-6|many|TRBJ2-7
TGTGCCAGCAGCTTAGCTGGTCCTTCCTACGAGCAGTACTTC
CASSLAGPSYEQYF
>TRBD1|TRBV7-3|NA|TRBJ2-2
TGTGCCAGCAGCTTAACGCCAGGGGGTACCGGGGAGCTGTTTTTT
CASSLTPGGTGELFF
>NA|TRBV6-1|few|TRBJ1-2
TGTGCCAGCAGTGAAGGGACAGTCATGAACTATGGCTACACCTTC
CASSEGTVMNYGYTF
>NA|TRBV28|few|TRBJ2-2
TGTGCCAGCAGTCAAGGGGGACCGAACACCGGTGAACTGTTTTTT
CASSQGGPNTGELFF
>TRBD1|TRBV2|many|TRBJ2-3
TGTGCCAGCACCCTTCGGGGACAGGGTGCGGCGCAGTATTTT
CASTLRGQGAAQYF
>NA|TRBV10-2|many|TRBJ2-2
TGCGCCAGCGAAGAGGCGGCCGGGGAGCTGTTTTTT
CASEEAAGELFF
>NA|TRBV2|many|TRBJ1-2
TGTGCCAGCAAGCTGGGGGTTCTGAACTATGGCTACACCTTC
CASKLGVLNYGYTF
>NA|TRBV12-3/TRBV12-4|NA|TRBJ1-1
TGTGCCAGCAACCCGGTACACGCGAACACTGAAGCTTTCTTT
CASNPVHANTEAFF
>NA|TRBV11-2|many|TRBJ1-1
TGTGCCAGCAGCTTATTCAACACTGAAGCTTTCTTT
CASSLFNTEAFF
>NA|TRBV5-6|many|TRBJ1-2
TGTGCCAGCAGCTTGTGGGGGCCGAACTATGGCTACACCTTC
CASSLWGPNYGYTF
>NA|TRBV7-2|many|TRBJ2-5
TGTGCCAGCAGCGTGGTGGGGGCGGGATCGGAGACCCAGTACTTC
CASSVVGAGSETQYF
>NA|TRBV5-7|many|TRBJ2-2
TGTGCCAGCAGCCCCCTGCTTGGGGGGAGATCGAACACCGGGGAGCTGTTTTTT
CASSPLLGGRSNTGELFF
>NA|TRBV5-1|many|TRBJ2-1
TGCGCCAGCAGCTTGGACAGGCTTAACAATGAGCAGTTCTTC
CASSLDRLNNEQFF
>NA|TRBV12-3/TRBV12-4|NA|TRBJ2-7
TGTGCCAGCGGTCTGGGGTTCTCCTACGAGCAGTACTTC
CASGLGFSYEQYF
>TRBD1|TRBV28|few|TRBJ1-4
TGTGCCAGCACCGAGGACAGGGGGGAAGAAAAACTGTTTTTT
CASTEDRGEEKLFF
>NA|TRBV6-5|many|TRBJ2-4
TGTGCCAGCAGTTACGGGGGAAACATTCAGTACTTC
CASSYGGNIQYF
>NA|TRBV10-3|many|TRBJ2-7
TGTGCCATCAGTGGAACGACGGGGCGGGAGCAGTACTTC
CAISGTTGREQYF
>NA|TRBV6-2/TRBV6-3|few|TRBJ1-5
TGTGCCAGCAGTTACGATTTGACAGGAGGACCCAATCAGCCCCAGCATTTT
CASSYDLTGGPNQPQHF
>NA|TRBV4-1|NA|TRBJ2-3
TGCGCCAGCAGCCAATTACGGGAAAGAGATACGCAGTATTTT
CASSQLRERDTQYF
>TRBD1|TRBV28|many|TRBJ1-6
TGTGCCAGCAGTGCCTCGGGACAGTTGAATTCACCCCTCCACTTT
CASSASGQLNSPLHF
>TRBD1|TRBV3-1|many|TRBJ1-5
TGTGCCAGCAGCCAAGGACAGGGGGGTCGCAATCAGCCCCAGCATTTT
CASSQGQGGRNQPQHF
>NA|TRBV3-1|many|TRBJ1-2
TGTGCCAGCAGCCAAGCAGGGGACGACTATGGCTACACCTTC
CASSQAGDDYGYTF
>NA|TRBV18|many|TRBJ2-1
TGTGCCAGCTCACCGGGGCGGGGAACCTACAATGAGCAGTTCTTC
CASSPGRGTYNEQFF
>TRBD2|TRBV27|NA|TRBJ2-7
TGTGCCAGCAGTTTTAGCGGGAGAAGGTACGAGCAGTACTTC
CASSFSGRRYEQYF
>NA|TRBV20-1|many|TRBJ2-2
TGCAGTGCTTCCCCGAACACCGGGGAGCTGTTTTTT
CSASPNTGELFF
>TRBD2|TRBV20-1|NA|TRBJ2-7
TGCAGTGCCCCCCTCCCCCTCTCTAGCGGGAGGTCCGACGAGCAGTACTTC
CSAPLPLSSGRSDEQYF
>NA|TRBV27|many|TRBJ1-6
TGTGCCAGCAGTCTTGCCTCCGGGCTTTCACCCCTCCACTTT
CASSLASGLSPLHF
>NA|TRBV6-1|NA|TRBJ2-1
TGTGCCAGCAGTGGAGGGGGACTGAAGGCGACGAGCTCCTACAATGAGCAGTTCTTC
CASSGGGLKATSSYNEQFF
>NA|TRBV30|many|TRBJ2-7
TGTGCCTTGGACAGCAATGCCTACGAGCAGTACTTC
CALDSNAYEQYF